Following are 12 T cell receptor beta chains from one sample sequenced in a study of cytomegalovirus exposure and HLA in healthy donors. Both 60 Vbeta primers and 13 Jbeta primers went into the PCR. The data were produced by immunoSEQ multiplex PCR, yet TCRdb's version contains in-frame clones alone and is incomplete. The sample has hundreds of thousands of clones; less than 85% are singletons. Sequenced: PBMCs. Every receptor here comes from a man in his late teens or twenties in good health and CMV-seronegative.

In its sample, this clone was seen a few times. This chain joins TRBV25-1 and TRBJ2-7; possibly TRBD1 for D (7 bases). Germline V gene lookup returns CDR1 MGHDK and CDR2 SYGVNS. The CDR3 has 15 residues. V gave up 3 bases and J gave up 1 base, with 13 bases separating them. This CDR3 reads CASSDPSGGSYEQYF. The CDR3 coding sequence is TGTGCCAGCAGTGACCCCTCAGGGGGGTCCTACGAGCAGTACTTC.

This chain joins TRBV7-9 and TRBJ1-2, with D tentatively TRBD1 (5 bases). The CDR3 contains 16 residues. CDR1 is SEHNR and CDR2 is FQNEAQ in the germline V gene (reference sequence). Trimming removed 7 bases from V and 4 bases from J, with 22 bases in between. Here the CDR3 reads CASTPPPPRVSYGYTF. Here the CDR3 DNA reads TGTGCCAGCACTCCCCCACCCCCCAGGGTATCCTATGGCTACACCTTC.

The genes are TRBV5-6 and TRBJ2-3; D perhaps matches TRBD1 (6 bases). CDR1 and CDR2 (germline): SGHDT, YYEEEE. The CDR3 consists of 13 residues. The ends were cut back, 2 bases at V and 3 bases at J, with 7 bases in the middle. DNA for the CDR3: TGTGCCAGCAGCTTAGGACAGACAGATACGCAGTATTTT. This encodes CASSLGQTDTQYF. Filled out from reference TRBV5-6 and TRBJ2-3, the complete variable domain reads DAGVTQSPTHLIKTRGQQVTLRCSPKSGHDTVSWYQQALGQGPQFIFQYYEEEERQRGNFPDRFSGHQFPNYSSELNVNALLLGDSALYLCASSLGQTDTQYFGPGTRLTVL.

The gene calls are TRBV5-1 and TRBJ2-1; 9 bases line up with TRBD2. Trimming removed 0 bases from V and 4 bases from J; junction bases left unmatched: 8. This CDR3 is 17 amino acids long. Germline-derived CDR1 and CDR2 are SGHRS and YFSETQ. The CDR3 DNA reads as TGCGCCAGCAGCTTGGCGTTTAGCGGGAGTAGGTACAATGAGCAGTTCTTC. Encoded protein: CASSLAFSGSRYNEQFF. The full variable domain, with the rest looked up from reference TRBV5-1 and TRBJ2-1, is KAGVTQTPRYLIKTRGQQVTLSCSPISGHRSVSWYQQTPGQGLQFLFEYFSETQRNKGNFPGRFSGRQFSNSRSEMNVSTLELGDSALYLCASSLAFSGSRYNEQFFGPGTRLTVL.

This chain uses TRBV28 with TRBJ2-5; the D gene is possibly TRBD2 (6 bases). Per the germline V gene, CDR1 is MDHEN and CDR2 is SYDVKM. The CDR3 runs 14 residues. The germline V and J ends were trimmed by 3 bases and 1 base, with 9 bases remaining between them. The CDR3 sequence: CASSFMGGQETQYF. The DNA for the CDR3 is TGTGCCAGCAGTTTCATGGGGGGCCAAGAGACCCAGTACTTC.

The rearrangement links TRBV19 to TRBJ2-2; 8 positions agree with TRBD1. The CDR3 has 14 amino acids. V shed 8 bases and J 3 bases; nucleotides not matched to a gene: 5. CDR1 and CDR2 (germline): LNHDA, SQIVND (reference sequence). CDR3 in amino acids: CASGQGRDTGELFF. The CDR3 DNA sequence: TGTGCCAGTGGACAGGGAAGGGACACCGGGGAGCTGTTTTTT.

The gene calls are TRBV11-2 and TRBJ2-1; the D gene is possibly TRBD2 (5 bases). CDR1 is SGHAT and CDR2 is FQNNGV in the germline V gene. The CDR3 sequence is 14 residues long. Trimming stripped 5 bases from V and 9 bases from J, with 17 bases between. The CDR3 DNA reads TGTGCCAGCAGCCAAGACAACCGTGGAGGTGAGCAGTTCTTC. It translates to CASSQDNRGGEQFF.

In this sample, this clone turned up a few times. The CDR3 is CATGETRDRYF. The CDR3 region has the DNA TGTGCCACCGGAGAGACGCGAGACCGGTACTTC. The chain combines TRBV28 with TRBJ2-7; D gene unclear. V was shortened by 10 bases and J by 12 bases, with 19 bases between the two germline ends. Per germline, CDR1 MDHEN and CDR2 SYDVKM. This CDR3 region has 11 residues.

This clone was detected only once. The CDR3 sequence: CASSLRGTSGSSYEQYF. The CDR3 bases are TGTGCCAGCAGTTTACGAGGGACTAGCGGGAGTTCGTACGAGCAGTACTTC. The J gene is TRBJ2-7, the V gene TRBV27; 14 bases are a match to TRBD2. Per the germline V gene, CDR1 is MNHEY and CDR2 is SMNVEV (reference sequence). V was clipped by 2 bases and J by 4 bases; unmatched bases: 7. The CDR3 length is 17 residues.

V and J are TRBV7-3 and TRBJ1-4, with TRBD1 matching over 7 bases. CDR3 length: 15 amino acids. Trimming cost V 5 bases and J 5 bases; bases outside gene matches: 8. CDR1 is SGHTA, CDR2 FQGTGA, per germline. The CDR3 spells CASSPSGTENEKLFF. The CDR3 nucleotides read TGTGCCAGCAGCCCCTCCGGGACAGAGAATGAAAAACTGTTTTTT.

The table lists this clone with a few counts. The chain combines TRBV28 with TRBJ2-1, with TRBD2 identical over 8 bases. From germline, CDR1 is MDHEN and CDR2 SYDVKM. This CDR3 contains 15 residues. The V gene end was trimmed by 5 bases and the J gene end by 7 bases; junction bases not matched to a gene: 10. The CDR3 DNA reads as TGTGCCAGCAGTGAAGGGGCAGCGGGAGCGAATGAGCAGTTCTTC. It encodes CASSEGAAGANEQFF.

The chain uses TRBV9 and TRBJ1-2; D may be TRBD1 (6 bases). CDR1 and CDR2 (germline): SGDLS, YYNGEE. There are 14 residues in the CDR3. The germline V and J ends were trimmed by 0 bases and 1 base, with 7 bases remaining between them. CDR3 nucleotides: TGTGCCAGCAGCGTAGGAGGGGGTAACTATGGCTACACCTTC. As protein: CASSVGGGNYGYTF.